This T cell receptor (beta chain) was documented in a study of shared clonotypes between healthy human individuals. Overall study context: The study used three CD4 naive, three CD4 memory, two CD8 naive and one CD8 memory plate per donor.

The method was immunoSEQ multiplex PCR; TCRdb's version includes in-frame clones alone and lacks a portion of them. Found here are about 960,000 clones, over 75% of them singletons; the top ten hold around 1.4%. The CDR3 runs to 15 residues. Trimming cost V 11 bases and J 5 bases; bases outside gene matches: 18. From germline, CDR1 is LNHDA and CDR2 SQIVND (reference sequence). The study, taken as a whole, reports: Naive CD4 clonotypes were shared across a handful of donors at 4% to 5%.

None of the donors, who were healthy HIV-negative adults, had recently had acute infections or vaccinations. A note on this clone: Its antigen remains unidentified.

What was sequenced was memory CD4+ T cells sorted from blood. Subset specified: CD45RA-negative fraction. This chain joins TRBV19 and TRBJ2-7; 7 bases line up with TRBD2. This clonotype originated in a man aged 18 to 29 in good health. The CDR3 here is CAGSVRREKGHEQYF. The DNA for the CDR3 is TGTGCCGGAAGCGTAAGGCGGGAGAAGGGCCACGAGCAGTACTTC.